What follows are 5 T cell receptor beta chains derived from one specimen sequenced in a study of identical twins. In TCRdb, the 5' RACE reads were re-called with MiXCR into one record per CDR3 protein. The sample comprises 1.5 million to 2 million distinct CDR3 sequences, about 32% of which are singletons, and more than 0.25% rests with the top ten. The sample comprised cord blood. These receptors were collected from a newborn girl in good health.

The CDR3 loop reads CSASRTYYEQYF. The CDR3 nucleotides read TGCAGTGCTAGCAGGACTTACTACGAGCAGTACTTC. The V call is TRBV20-1, the J call TRBJ2-7; TRBD2 is a possible D gene (5 bases). CDR3 length: 12 residues. Germline V gene data show CDR1 as DFQATT and CDR2 as SNEGSKA (reference sequence). V dropped 3 bases and J dropped 3 bases, with 9 bases sitting between them.

The chain has TRBV28 and TRBJ2-5; TRBD1 matches at 8 bases. The DNA end is a closer match to TRBJ2-7, so the J assignment may be wrong. The CDR3 length is 15 residues. CDR1 and CDR2 (germline): MDHEN, SYDVKM. The CDR3 nucleotides are TGTGCCAGCAGTGACAGGGGTCCACCAACCCACGAGCAGTACTTC. This sequence encodes CASSDRGPPTHEQYF.

This clonotype was observed a few times. The genes are TRBV28 and TRBJ2-7, with D uncertain. V was clipped by 6 bases and J by 1 base, with 10 bases between them. Germline V gene data show CDR1 as MDHEN and CDR2 as SYDVKM. This CDR3 has 13 residues. For the CDR3, the DNA is TGTGCCAGCAGGCCCCACGGATCCTACGAGCAGTACTTC. As protein: CASRPHGSYEQYF.

The table lists this clonotype with a few counts. CDR3 nucleotide sequence: TGCAGTGCTAGAGCTGGGACTAGCTTCACAGATACGCAGTATTTT. Translated, it gives CSARAGTSFTDTQYF. The V call is TRBV20-1, the J call TRBJ2-3; TRBD2 matches at 9 bases. Germline V gives CDR1 DFQATT, CDR2 SNEGSKA (reference sequence). V was pared by 1 base and J by 2 bases, with 4 bases of the junction left unmatched. The CDR3 contains 15 residues.

This chain joins TRBV4-1 and TRBJ2-2; D may be TRBD1 (6 bases). Germline assignment: CDR1 MGHRA and CDR2 YSYEKL. This CDR3 comprises 15 residues. With 2 bases removed from V and 3 bases from J, the gap between germline ends came to 10 bases. The CDR3 reads CASSQRAGDTGELFF. CDR3 nucleotides: TGCGCCAGCAGCCAAAGGGCAGGGGACACCGGGGAGCTGTTTTTT.